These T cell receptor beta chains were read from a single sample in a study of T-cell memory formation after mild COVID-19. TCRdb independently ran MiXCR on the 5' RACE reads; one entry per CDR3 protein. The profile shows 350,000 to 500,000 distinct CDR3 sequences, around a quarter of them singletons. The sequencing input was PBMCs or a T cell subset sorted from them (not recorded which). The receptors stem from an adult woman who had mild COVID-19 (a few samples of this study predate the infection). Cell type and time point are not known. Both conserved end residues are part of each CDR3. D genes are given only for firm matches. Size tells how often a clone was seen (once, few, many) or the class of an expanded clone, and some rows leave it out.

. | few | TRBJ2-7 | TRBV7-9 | CASSGPAGHSYEQYF | TGTGCCAGCAGCGGCCCGGCGGGCCACTCCTACGAGCAGTACTTC
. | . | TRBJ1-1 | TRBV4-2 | CASSQGGAGSEAFF | TGTGCCAGCAGCCAAGGAGGGGCGGGGTCTGAAGCTTTCTTT
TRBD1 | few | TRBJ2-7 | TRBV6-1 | CASSAVGQDTYEQYF | TGTGCCAGCAGTGCCGTGGGACAGGACACCTACGAGCAGTACTTC
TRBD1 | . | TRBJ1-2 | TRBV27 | CASTLRPGQGVDYGYTF | TGTGCCAGCACCCTACGCCCTGGACAGGGGGTTGACTATGGCTACACCTTC
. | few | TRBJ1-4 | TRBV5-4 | CASSMGGGSEKLFF | TGTGCCAGCAGCATGGGAGGCGGTAGTGAAAAACTGTTTTTT
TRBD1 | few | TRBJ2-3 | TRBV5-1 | CASSPGQEMGTQYF | TGCGCCAGCAGCCCTGGACAGGAGATGGGTACGCAGTATTTT
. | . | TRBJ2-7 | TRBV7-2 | CASSSDSGPRGEQYF | TGTGCCAGCAGCTCAGATAGCGGCCCCAGGGGCGAGCAGTACTTC
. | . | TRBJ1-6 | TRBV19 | CASKVSYSYNSPLHF | TGTGCCAGTAAAGTGTCTTACTCCTATAATTCACCCCTACACTTT
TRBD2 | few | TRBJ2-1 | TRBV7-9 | CASSLAVGRDEQFF | TGTGCCAGCAGCTTAGCGGTCGGGAGGGATGAGCAGTTCTTC
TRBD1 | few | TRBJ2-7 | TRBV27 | CASGWTGTEQYF | TGTGCCAGCGGTTGGACAGGGACCGAGCAGTACTTC
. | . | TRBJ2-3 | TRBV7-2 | CASSLNQRVWSTDTQYF | TGTGCCAGCAGCTTAAACCAGCGGGTGTGGAGCACAGATACGCAGTATTTT
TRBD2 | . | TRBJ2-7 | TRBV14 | CASSQGLAGGVLSSYEQYF | TGTGCCAGCAGCCAAGGACTAGCGGGGGGGGTTCTAAGCTCCTACGAGCAGTACTTC
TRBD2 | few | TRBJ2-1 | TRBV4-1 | CASSQVGTSGINEQFF | TGCGCCAGCAGCCAAGTCGGGACTAGCGGGATCAATGAGCAGTTCTTC
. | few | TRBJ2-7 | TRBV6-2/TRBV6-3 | CASSYRSNVPAYGEQYF | TGTGCCAGCAGTTACCGTTCCAATGTCCCCGCCTACGGCGAGCAGTACTTC
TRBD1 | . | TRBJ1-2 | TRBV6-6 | CASSSTGTYGYTF | TGTGCCAGCAGTTCGACAGGGACTTATGGCTACACCTTC
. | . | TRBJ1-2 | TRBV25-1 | CASRRGQGNAGYTF | TGTGCCAGCAGGCGAGGGCAGGGTAATGCTGGCTACACCTTC
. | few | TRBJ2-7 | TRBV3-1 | CASSPIRLSDEQYF | TGTGCCAGCAGCCCTATTCGGCTATCCGACGAGCAGTACTTC